Presented here are 10 T cell receptor beta chains from one specimen sequenced in a study of T cell responses to AZD1222 COVID-19 vaccine. Using immunoSEQ multiplex PCR, the repertoire was profiled, and TCRdb retains in-frame clones only, with some absent. The table includes about 160,000 clones, 90% to 95% detected once. The source was peripheral blood, collected on day 0 of AZD1222 vaccination. These receptors were obtained from an adult in good health.

This chain connects TRBV10-2 to TRBJ2-1, with 9 bases lining up with TRBD2. Germline V gene data show CDR1 as WSHSY and CDR2 as SAAADI. This CDR3 has 16 residues. V shed 5 bases, J shed 3 bases, and the junction held 8 bases outside the gene matches. The CDR3 DNA reads TGCGCCAGCAGTACGCCGGGACTAGCTTTCTACAATGAGCAGTTCTTC. Amino acids: CASSTPGLAFYNEQFF.

The rearrangement links TRBV5-6 to TRBJ1-2; 9 nucleotides line up with TRBD1. Trimming removed 0 bases from V and 7 bases from J; junction bases left unmatched: 1. Germline V lookup: CDR1 SGHDT, CDR2 YYEEEE. The CDR3 contains 13 residues. The CDR3 sequence is CASSLGDRVGYTF. CDR3 nucleotides: TGTGCCAGCAGCTTGGGGGACAGGGTTGGCTACACCTTC. The full variable domain, its missing parts supplied by reference TRBV5-6 and TRBJ1-2, is DAGVTQSPTHLIKTRGQQVTLRCSPKSGHDTVSWYQQALGQGPQFIFQYYEEEERQRGNFPDRFSGHQFPNYSSELNVNALLLGDSALYLCASSLGDRVGYTFGSGTRLTVV.

This clone appeared once. This chain uses TRBV19 with TRBJ2-5; 8 nucleotides agree with TRBD2. V dropped 2 bases and J dropped 5; count of bases not matched to a gene: 13. The CDR3 consists of 17 residues. CDR1 and CDR2 (germline): LNHDA, SQIVND (reference sequence). The CDR3 loop is CASSIMFQEGLGETQYF. The CDR3 DNA sequence: TGTGCCAGTAGTATAATGTTTCAGGAGGGACTAGGTGAGACCCAGTACTTC.

The chain recombines TRBV12-5 with TRBJ2-1; no clear D. CDR3 length: 13 residues. CDR1 and CDR2 from the germline V gene are LGHNT and FRNRAP. V lost 0 bases, J lost 3 bases, and 3 bases lay in between. The CDR3 loop is CASGLVLYNEQFF. Written as DNA, the CDR3 is TGTGCTAGTGGTTTGGTACTCTACAATGAGCAGTTCTTC.

V is TRBV5-1 and J is TRBJ2-7; maybe TRBD2 (6 bases). V shed 2 bases and J shed 6 bases, with 18 bases lying between them. The V gene's germline CDR1 is SGHRS and CDR2 YFSETQ. There are 15 residues in the CDR3. The DNA of the CDR3 is TGCGCCAGCAGCTTCCAACCTTCGACTAGTCGCGAGCAGTACTTC. It translates to CASSFQPSTSREQYF.

The chain employs TRBV9 and TRBJ1-1; tentatively, D is TRBD1 (5 bases). Between the trimmed V and J ends, which lost 2 bases and 4 bases, there was a span of 18 bases. The CDR3 loop spans 16 amino acids. Germline V lookup: CDR1 SGDLS, CDR2 YYNGEE. CDR3 region: CASSVYDWVGGTEAFF. For the CDR3, the DNA is TGTGCCAGCAGCGTTTATGATTGGGTGGGGGGCACTGAAGCTTTCTTT.

The genes are TRBV4-3 and TRBJ1-1; D is ambiguous. Germline CDR1 reads LGHNA; CDR2 reads YSLEER. The V gene lost 1 base and the J gene lost 2 bases, with 11 bases spanning the gap. CDR3 length: 15 amino acids. CDR3 protein: CASSQVDGINTEAFF. The CDR3 nucleotides are TGCGCCAGCAGCCAAGTGGACGGGATTAACACTGAAGCTTTCTTT.

The J gene is TRBJ1-6, the V gene TRBV27; D remains ambiguous. V lost 0 bases and J 7 bases, leaving 10 bases between the germline ends. The V gene's germline CDR1 is MNHEY and CDR2 SMNVEV (reference sequence). The CDR3 has 15 amino acids. The CDR3 DNA follows: TGTGCCAGCAGTTTATCTGCAGCAACGAATTCACCCCTCCACTTT. Its protein is CASSLSAATNSPLHF.

V and J are TRBV2 and TRBJ1-5; 8 bases agree with TRBD1. The V gene end was trimmed by 5 bases and the J gene end by 0 bases; junction bases not matched to a gene: 9. Germline-derived CDR1 and CDR2 are SNHLY and FYNNEI. The CDR3 sequence is 17 residues long. The CDR3 bases are TGTGCCAGCAGTCATCCGCAGGGGGCAACTAGCAATCAGCCCCAGCATTTT. It specifies CASSHPQGATSNQPQHF.

This rearrangement joins TRBV5-5 to TRBJ1-1; possibly TRBD1 for D (6 bases). Germline values: CDR1 SGHKS, CDR2 YYEKEE (reference sequence). The ends were cut back, 4 bases at V and 4 bases at J, with 11 bases in the middle. CDR3 length: 13 residues. For the CDR3, the DNA is TGTGCCAGCAGCCTAGGGGGTCCCACTGAAGCTTTCTTT. Encoded protein: CASSLGGPTEAFF. Filled out from reference TRBV5-5 and TRBJ1-1, the complete variable domain reads DAGVTQSPTHLIKTRGQQVTLRCSPISGHKSVSWYQQVLGQGPQFIFQYYEKEERGRGNFPDRFSARQFPNYSSELNVNALLLGDSALYLCASSLGGPTEAFFGQGTRLTVV.